The 5 T cell receptor beta chains presented below share a single source sample, sequenced in a study of blood T cells in healthy people across ages. The use of a sample-barcoded 5' primer and a J-beta primer mix characterized a second PCR of about 6 to 11 cycles. TCRdb ran MiXCR on the 5' RACE reads and lists one entry per CDR3 protein. The repertoire holds 700,000 or so distinct CDR3 sequences, with 20% to 25% as singletons. Material: blood. The source of these receptors is a man aged 70 or older in good health.

The chain uses TRBV20-1 and TRBJ2-4; D unclear. The CDR3 contains 12 residues. The germline V gene has CDR1 DFQATT and CDR2 SNEGSKA (reference sequence). The V end lost 1 base, the J end lost 5 bases, and 6 bases lay between the germline ends. The DNA of the CDR3 is TGCAGTGCTAGAGGGCTCCAAAACATTCAGTACTTC. This sequence encodes CSARGLQNIQYF.

This clonotype was counted between two and nine times. V and J are TRBV7-2 and TRBJ2-3, with 8 positions matching TRBD2. The CDR3 has 15 amino acids. Germline CDR1 is SGHTA and CDR2 is FQGNSA. The ends lost 3 bases at V and 1 base at J; junction bases unmatched: 3. The CDR3 protein is CASSLVLAGTDTQYF. DNA of the CDR3: TGTGCCAGCAGCTTGGTACTAGCGGGCACAGATACGCAGTATTTT.

This clonotype was picked up a small number of times. This chain links TRBV6-2 or TRBV6-3 with TRBJ2-3; D remains ambiguous. The CDR3 is 14 residues long. Germline V gene sequence: CDR1 MNHEY, CDR2 SVGEGT. Trimming removed 6 bases from V and 4 bases from J, with 14 bases in between. For the CDR3, the DNA is TGTGCCAGCAGGAGCTTCCAGTGGTCAGATACGCAGTATTTT. Its protein product is CASRSFQWSDTQYF.

This clonotype turned up a few times. The chain recombines TRBV20-1 with TRBJ1-1, with D maybe TRBD1 (6 bases). CDR1 DFQATT and CDR2 SNEGSKA come from the germline V gene (reference sequence). V was cut by 6 bases and J by 5 bases, with 16 bases left in between. This CDR3 contains 13 residues. CDR3 in amino acids: CSALGQPGTEAFF. CDR3 nucleotides: TGCAGTGCCCTCGGACAGCCGGGGACTGAAGCTTTCTTT.

With respect to this clonotype: A junction boundary mismatches the germline segment, possibly from a read error. The genes are TRBV3-1 and TRBJ1-2, with a possible D match to TRBD1 (6 bases). In germline, CDR1 is LGHDT, CDR2 YNNKEL (reference sequence). The CDR3 contains 14 residues. In DNA form, the CDR3 reads TGTGCCAGCAGCCTGGGGGGCAGTAACCATGGCTACACCTTC. This translates into CASSLGGSNHGYTF. The whole variable domain, filled in from reference TRBV3-1 and TRBJ1-2, reads DTAVSQTPKYLVTQMGNDKSIKCEQNLGHDTMYWYKQDSKKFLKIMFSYNNKELIINETVPNRFSPKSPDKAHLNLHINSLELGDSAVYFCASSLGGSNHGYTFGSGTRLTVV.